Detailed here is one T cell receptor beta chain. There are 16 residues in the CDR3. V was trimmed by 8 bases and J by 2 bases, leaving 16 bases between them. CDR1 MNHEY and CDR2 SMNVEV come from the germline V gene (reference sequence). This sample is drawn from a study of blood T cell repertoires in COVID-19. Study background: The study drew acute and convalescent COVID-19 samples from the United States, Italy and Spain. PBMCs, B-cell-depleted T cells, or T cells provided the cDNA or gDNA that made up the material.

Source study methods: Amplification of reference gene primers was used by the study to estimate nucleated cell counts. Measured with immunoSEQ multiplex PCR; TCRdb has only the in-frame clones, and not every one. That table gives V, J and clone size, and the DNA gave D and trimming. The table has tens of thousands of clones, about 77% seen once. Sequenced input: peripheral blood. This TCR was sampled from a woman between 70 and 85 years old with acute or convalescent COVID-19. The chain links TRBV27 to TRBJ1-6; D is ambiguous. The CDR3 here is CASGSVLSAYNSPLHF. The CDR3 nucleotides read TGTGCCAGCGGGTCGGTACTGAGCGCCTATAATTCACCCCTCCACTTT.